The clone carrying this T cell receptor beta chain was recorded many times. What it binds is unknown. Germline CDR1 is ENHRY and CDR2 is SYGVKD. The trim removed 6 bases at V and 6 bases at J, leaving 11 bases unmatched. The CDR3 spans 16 residues. The data were obtained in a study of CD8 T cells in ankylosing spondylitis. Points from the study as a whole: There was reportedly significant enrichment of clones that were disease-linked in matched ankylosing spondylitis synovial fluid. A TCR beta motif of roughly 8 highly homologous variants appeared characteristic of ankylosing spondylitis blood.

By quantitative 5'-RACE with molecular barcodes, the TCR beta libraries were made. TCRdb processed the 5' RACE reads anew with MiXCR; each CDR3 protein has one entry. The profile shows tens of thousands of distinct CDR3 sequences, approximately 5% of them singletons. This chain connects TRBV10-3 to TRBJ2-1; 10 nucleotides match TRBD2. The TCR sequence derives from a male donor with ankylosing spondylitis or in good health (not recorded which). Sequencing used blood, either unsorted or a sorted T cell fraction (not recorded which). The CDR3 bases are TGTGCCATCAGCGGCGGGACTAGCGATTCAAGCAATGAGCAGTTCTTC. It translates to CAISGGTSDSSNEQFF.